These 19 T cell receptor beta chains were all obtained from the same sample, sequenced in a study of a mutant IDH1 vaccine in newly diagnosed glioma. The protocol was immunoSEQ multiplex PCR, while the TCRdb copy is restricted to in-frame clones and leaves out a portion. The profile covers about 50,000 clones, with around three quarters appearing a single time and roughly 5.4% taken by the ten largest. For these TCRs, the target antigens are not known. Time point specified: week 47, end of study. In every dose of vaccine, 300 ug of mutant IDH1 20-mer peptide was given alongside topical imiquimod. Sequencing used PBMCs, obtained from a glioma patient whose treatment included an IDH1 peptide vaccine. Receptor source: a man aged 50-59 years with glioma.

The gene calls are TRBV6-5 and TRBJ1-1; D is unresolved. CDR1 and CDR2 from the germline V gene are MNHEY and SVGAGI. V dropped 8 bases and J dropped 4 bases, with 17 bases sitting between them. This CDR3 has 14 residues. In DNA form, the CDR3 reads TGTGCCAGCGCCTTAGGCGCCGGTAGCACTGAAGCTTTCTTT. Translated, it gives CASALGAGSTEAFF.

This clone came up a few times. This specimen includes other DNA sequences encoding the same CDR3. The rearrangement uses TRBV15 and TRBJ1-5, with D unclear. Trimming took off 0 bases at V and 1 base at J, with 7 bases between the two ends. The CDR3 covers 15 residues. Germline V gives CDR1 LNHNV, CDR2 YYDKDF (reference sequence). The CDR3 loop reads CATSRDPGSNQPQHF. The CDR3, as DNA: TGTGCCACCAGCAGAGACCCGGGGAGCAATCAGCCCCAGCATTTT. Supplemented by reference TRBV15 and TRBJ1-5, the full variable domain reads DAMVIQNPRYQVTQFGKPVTLSCSQTLNHNVMYWYQQKSSQAPKLLFHYYDKDFNNEADTPDNFQSRRPNTSFCFLDIRSPGLGDTAMYLCATSRDPGSNQPQHFGDGTRLSIL.

This clone came up a few times. This chain links TRBV4-3 with TRBJ1-2, with 8 bases identical to TRBD1. This CDR3 has 15 amino acids. Germline assignment: CDR1 LGHNA and CDR2 YSLEER. V lost 4 bases to trimming and J lost 7 bases; unmatched junction nucleotides: 11. The CDR3: CASSRGQGGFGGYTF. CDR3 nucleotides: TGCGCCAGCAGCCGAGGACAGGGAGGTTTTGGTGGCTACACCTTC.

V usage is TRBV7-9 and J usage is TRBJ2-7; 7 positions match TRBD2. There are 13 residues in the CDR3. The V segment lost 6 bases and the J segment 0 bases; nucleotides outside the gene matches: 2. Germline CDR1 reads SEHNR; CDR2 reads FQNEAQ (reference sequence). CDR3 bases: TGTGCCAGCAGGGGGGACTACTCCTACGAGCAGTACTTC. Translated: CASRGDYSYEQYF.

The chain recombines TRBV6-1 with TRBJ1-5; D unclear. V was cut by 2 bases and J by 4 bases, with 9 bases left in between. The CDR3 totals 14 residues. In germline, CDR1 is MNHNS, CDR2 SASEGT. The CDR3 loop is CASSEPSVNQPQHF. DNA for the CDR3: TGTGCCAGCAGTGAACCCTCCGTAAATCAGCCCCAGCATTTT.

The rearrangement uses TRBV7-8 and TRBJ1-5; D may be TRBD1 (5 bases). Deletions cut 5 bases from V and 2 bases from J, with 16 bases between. CDR3 length: 16 amino acids. CDR1 is SGHVS, CDR2 FQNEAQ, per germline. The CDR3 nucleotides are TGTGCCAGCAGCCCCACAGGTCCGGAGCGCAATCAGCCCCAGCATTTT. Translating gives CASSPTGPERNQPQHF. Full variable domain (rest looked up from reference TRBV7-8 and TRBJ1-5): GAGVSQSPRYKVAKRGQDVALRCDPISGHVSLFWYQQALGQGPEFLTYFQNEAQLDKSGLPSDRFFAERPEGSVSTLKIQRTQQEDSAVYLCASSPTGPERNQPQHFGDGTRLSIL.

J is TRBJ2-3 and V is TRBV6-5, with 10 bases aligning to TRBD1. The CDR3 has 15 amino acids. The ends lost 4 bases at V and 5 bases at J; junction bases unmatched: 6. CDR1 MNHEY and CDR2 SVGAGI come from the germline V gene. CDR3 residues: CASSFSGQGKDTQYF. CDR3 DNA sequence: TGTGCCAGCAGTTTTTCGGGACAGGGGAAAGATACGCAGTATTTT.

CDR3 loop: CASSPGTGAVTYEQYF. DNA for the CDR3: TGTGCCAGCTCCCCCGGGACAGGGGCCGTGACCTACGAGCAGTACTTC. V usage is TRBV18 and J usage is TRBJ2-7, with TRBD1 matching 10 bases. Germline CDR1 and CDR2: KGHSH and LQKENI. V shed 6 bases, J shed 2 bases, and the junction held 10 bases outside the gene matches. The CDR3 totals 16 residues.

This clone was observed once. V usage is TRBV4-3 and J usage is TRBJ1-4; possibly TRBD1 for D (6 bases). CDR1 and CDR2 from the germline V gene are LGHNA and YSLEER. Trimming shortened V by 3 bases and J by 4 bases, and 12 bases separated the two germline ends. The CDR3 runs to 15 residues. The DNA of the CDR3 is TGCGCCAGCAGCCAGGGGGACACTAATAATGAAAAACTGTTTTTT. Its translation is CASSQGDTNNEKLFF.

This chain links TRBV29-1 with TRBJ2-3, with TRBD2 identical over 9 bases. The CDR3 runs 14 residues. Germline CDR1 reads SQVTM; CDR2 reads ANQGSEA. The V gene end was trimmed by 4 bases and the J gene end by 4 bases; junction bases not matched to a gene: 6. CDR3 residues: CSVAGGGAADTQYF. DNA for the CDR3: TGCAGCGTTGCGGGCGGGGGGGCGGCAGATACGCAGTATTTT.

The rearrangement uses TRBV4-3 and TRBJ2-1; tentatively, D is TRBD1 (5 bases). The V end was cut by 0 bases, the J end by 0 bases, with 9 bases between. CDR1 is LGHNA, CDR2 YSLEER, per germline. The CDR3 sequence is 16 residues long. This CDR3 reads CASSQDRQGSYNEQFF. Here the CDR3 DNA reads TGCGCCAGCAGCCAAGATCGCCAGGGCTCCTACAATGAGCAGTTCTTC.

CDR3 coding DNA: TGTGCCAGCAGTTACTCCGGGCGGATTCAAGAGACCCAGTACTTC. Its translation: CASSYSGRIQETQYF. The V gene is TRBV6-5, the J gene TRBJ2-5; no reliable D call. The CDR3 extends over 15 amino acids. The germline gives CDR1 MNHEY, CDR2 SVGAGI. With 0 bases removed from V and 2 bases from J, the gap between germline ends came to 10 bases.

The chain has TRBV5-4 and TRBJ2-1; TRBD2 agrees at 9 bases. CDR3 length: 15 residues. The germline V gene encodes CDR1 SGHNT and CDR2 YYREEE (reference sequence). Trimming took 5 bases from V and 2 from J; bases not matched to a gene: 5. The CDR3 nucleotides are TGTGCCAGCAGTGGCGGGGGGGAAACCTACAATGAGCAGTTCTTC. Residues: CASSGGGETYNEQFF.

The chain joins TRBV5-1 to TRBJ2-2; 7 bases match TRBD1. The CDR3 runs 14 residues. The trim removed 4 bases at V and 5 bases at J, leaving 5 bases unmatched. In germline, CDR1 is SGHRS, CDR2 YFSETQ. The CDR3 is CASSPRTGTGELFF. The CDR3 region has the DNA TGCGCCAGCAGCCCCCGGACAGGTACCGGGGAGCTGTTTTTT.

This chain joins TRBV5-1 and TRBJ2-3, with 9 bases that match TRBD2. The V gene's germline CDR1 is SGHRS and CDR2 YFSETQ. V was clipped by 7 bases and J by 2 bases; unmatched bases: 5. The CDR3 is 14 amino acids. CDR3 nucleotide sequence: TGCGCCAGCGCGGGGGGGCGGGACACAGATACGCAGTATTTT. It encodes CASAGGRDTDTQYF.

This chain connects TRBV28 to TRBJ2-7, with no clear D. The CDR3 extends over 17 amino acids. Germline V gene lookup returns CDR1 MDHEN and CDR2 SYDVKM. The V end lost 1 base, the J end lost 2 bases, and 18 bases lay between the germline ends. As DNA, the CDR3 is TGTGCCAGCAGTTTATACCGAAGGCCCGCCAAAACCTACGAGCAGTACTTC. Protein product: CASSLYRRPAKTYEQYF.

This clone was observed a handful of times. The chain uses TRBV19 and TRBJ1-1; D is undetermined. Germline V lookup: CDR1 LNHDA, CDR2 SQIVND (reference sequence). V was trimmed by 10 bases and J by 0 bases, leaving 12 bases between them. This CDR3 has 13 amino acids. CDR3 region: CATSILLNTEAFF. The CDR3 bases are TGTGCCACATCGATTTTGCTGAACACTGAAGCTTTCTTT.

The rearrangement uses TRBV11-2 and TRBJ2-5; D is unclear. V lost 5 bases to trimming and J lost 1 base, with 14 bases between them. The V gene's germline CDR1 is SGHAT and CDR2 FQNNGV. The CDR3 has 15 residues. The CDR3 region has the DNA TGTGCCAGCAGCCCGACTTCCACTCTCCAAGAGACCCAGTACTTC. Its protein product is CASSPTSTLQETQYF.

This sequence joins TRBV10-3 and TRBJ1-2; TRBD1 is a possible D gene (5 bases). The germline gives CDR1 ENHRY, CDR2 SYGVKD. Trimming took 2 bases from V and 4 from J, leaving 14 bases between them. This CDR3 comprises 15 residues. The CDR3 DNA is TGTGCCATCAGTGAGGACAGTTCAAGGGCCTATGGCTACACCTTC. Encoded protein: CAISEDSSRAYGYTF.